This T cell receptor beta chain was obtained from a study of vaccination and CD4 T cells after COVID-19. The wider study: The post-vaccine samples came a median about 70 days after dose two (range 14 to 241). For control cultures, the treatment was a CEFX pool, an HIV-1 Nef pool, or no peptide.

Cultured CD4+ T cells had their DNA profiled by the Oncomine TCR Beta short-read assay. In TCRdb, the PCR reads were re-called with MiXCR into one record per CDR3 protein. The sample contains roughly 4,000 distinct CDR3 sequences, about 49% of which appear only once. This clonotype was seen only a few times. Its antigen remains unknown. The germline V gene encodes CDR1 MNHNS and CDR2 SASEGT. The germline V and J ends were trimmed by 8 bases and 6 bases, with 10 bases remaining between them. The CDR3 spans 11 residues. The treatment is: roughly nine-day PBMC culture with coronavirus spike peptide pools or control peptides (ViraFEST assay).

Sequencing used CD4+ T cells from blood, cultured in vitro. J is TRBJ1-1 and V is TRBV6-1; D remains unclear. The TCR sequence derives from a human donor who had recovered from COVID-19. The CDR3 protein is CASDFGAEAFF. CDR3 coding DNA: TGTGCCAGCGATTTCGGGGCTGAAGCTTTCTTT.